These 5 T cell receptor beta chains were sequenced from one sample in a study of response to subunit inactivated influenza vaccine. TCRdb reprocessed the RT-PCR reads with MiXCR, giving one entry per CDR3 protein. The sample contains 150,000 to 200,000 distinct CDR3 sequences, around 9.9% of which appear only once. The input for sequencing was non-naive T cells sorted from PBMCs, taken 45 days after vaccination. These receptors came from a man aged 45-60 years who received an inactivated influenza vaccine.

The CDR3, as DNA: TGTGCCACCAGTGACGTGGGACAGGGGGCGAACAATGAGCAGTTCTTC. It encodes CATSDVGQGANNEQFF. The V gene is TRBV24-1, the J gene TRBJ2-1; 12 positions match TRBD1. The CDR3 totals 16 residues. Germline values: CDR1 KGHDR, CDR2 SFDVKD. The V gene end was trimmed by 4 bases and the J gene end by 5 bases; junction bases not matched to a gene: 5.

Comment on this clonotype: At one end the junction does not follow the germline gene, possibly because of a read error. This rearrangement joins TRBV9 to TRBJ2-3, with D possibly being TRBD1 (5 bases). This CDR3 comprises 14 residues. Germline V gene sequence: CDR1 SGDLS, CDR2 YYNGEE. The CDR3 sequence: CASTVGARGDTQYF. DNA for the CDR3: TGTGCCAGCACCGTAGGGGCCCGTGGGGATACGCAGTATTTT.

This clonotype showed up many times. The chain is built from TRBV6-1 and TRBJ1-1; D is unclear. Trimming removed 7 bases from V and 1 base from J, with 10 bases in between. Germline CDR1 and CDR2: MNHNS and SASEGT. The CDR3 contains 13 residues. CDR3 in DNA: TGTGCCAGCATGATACAGAGGAACACTGAAGCTTTCTTT. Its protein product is CASMIQRNTEAFF.

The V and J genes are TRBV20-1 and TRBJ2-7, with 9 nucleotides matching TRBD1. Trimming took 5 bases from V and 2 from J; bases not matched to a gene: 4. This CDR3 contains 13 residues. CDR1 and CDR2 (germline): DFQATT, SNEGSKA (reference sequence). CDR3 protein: CSAEQGAPYEQYF. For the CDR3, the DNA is TGCAGTGCTGAACAGGGGGCCCCCTACGAGCAGTACTTC.

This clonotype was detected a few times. The CDR3 DNA sequence: TGTGCCAGCAGTCCGACTCGGCGGGAGAAAGAGACCCAGTACTTC. Translated, it gives CASSPTRREKETQYF. The V call is TRBV28, the J call TRBJ2-5; 7 bases align to TRBD2. CDR3 size: 15 residues. The germline gives CDR1 MDHEN, CDR2 SYDVKM. Trimming removed 5 bases from V and 3 bases from J; junction bases left unmatched: 9. Based on the CDR3 plus reference TRBV28 and TRBJ2-5, the full variable domain is DVKVTQSSRYLVKRTGEKVFLECVQDMDHENMFWYRQDPGLGLRLIYFSYDVKMKEKGDIPEGYSVSREKKERFSLILESASTNQTSMYLCASSPTRREKETQYFGPGTRLLVL.